This T cell receptor (beta chain) originates from a study of shared clonotypes between healthy human individuals. Overall study: The donor group consisted of a couple of women and a few men, aged 18 to 49.

Study findings and constraints: For naive CD4 cells, roughly 4.6% of clonotypes were shared across several donors.

V dropped 1 base and J dropped 2 bases, with 9 bases sitting between them. The CDR3 is 14 residues long. Germline V CDR1 and CDR2: SGHRS, YFSETQ. Turning to this clone: Its target is not known.

Genomic DNA of every subset was divided equally among multiple immunoSEQ plates. This table comes from immunoSEQ multiplex PCR, and its TCRdb copy is limited to in-frame clones, with some not included. The table shows about 1.1 million clones, with 75% to 85% occurring only once. This TCR came from a man aged 18 to 30 in good health. Some clones in this sample may be carry-over from other donors' samples. V and J are TRBV5-1 and TRBJ2-5; D is uncertain. The specimen was memory CD4+ T cells from PBMCs. Subset: CD45RA-negative fraction. CDR3 in DNA: TGCGCCAGCAGCTTGCGGACGGTTCAAGAGACCCAGTACTTC. Protein: CASSLRTVQETQYF.